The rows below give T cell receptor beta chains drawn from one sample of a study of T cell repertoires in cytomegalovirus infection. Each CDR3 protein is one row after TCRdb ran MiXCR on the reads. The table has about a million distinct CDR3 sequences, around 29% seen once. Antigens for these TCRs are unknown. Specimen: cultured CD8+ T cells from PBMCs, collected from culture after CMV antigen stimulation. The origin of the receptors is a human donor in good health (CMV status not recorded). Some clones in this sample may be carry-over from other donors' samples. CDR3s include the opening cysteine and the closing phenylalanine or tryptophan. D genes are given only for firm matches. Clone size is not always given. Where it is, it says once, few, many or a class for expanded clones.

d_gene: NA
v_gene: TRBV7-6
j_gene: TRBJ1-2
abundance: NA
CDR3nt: TGTGCCAGCAGCCCCATGGGTCCAGGTTCGGGTGGCTACATCTTC
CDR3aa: CASSPMGPGSGGYIF

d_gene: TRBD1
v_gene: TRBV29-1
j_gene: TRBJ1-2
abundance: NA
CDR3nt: TGCAGCGTTGAGGACAGGGTAAAAAACTATGGCTACACCTTC
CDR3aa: CSVEDRVKNYGYTF

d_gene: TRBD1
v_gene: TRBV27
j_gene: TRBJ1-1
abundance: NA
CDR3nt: TGTGCCAGCAGCCGTCAGACAGGGATTGAAGCTTTCTTT
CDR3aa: CASSRQTGIEAFF

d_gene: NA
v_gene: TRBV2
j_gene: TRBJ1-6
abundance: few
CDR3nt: TGTGCCAGCAGCGAAGGGGACTATTCACCCCTCCACTTT
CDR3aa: CASSEGDYSPLHF

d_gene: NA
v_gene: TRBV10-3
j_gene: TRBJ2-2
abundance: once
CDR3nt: TGTGCCATCAGTGTAAGACAGTTAGTAGTAGACACCGGGGAGCTGTTTTTT
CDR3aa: CAISVRQLVVDTGELFF

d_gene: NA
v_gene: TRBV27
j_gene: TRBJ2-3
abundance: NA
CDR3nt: TGTGCCAGCAGTCTTCCAAGCTCGGGCACAGATACGCAGTATTTT
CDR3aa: CASSLPSSGTDTQYF

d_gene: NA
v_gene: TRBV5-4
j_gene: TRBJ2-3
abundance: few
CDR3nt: TGTGCCAGCAGCGATGGGGGTTTGTCGACAGATACGCAGTATTTT
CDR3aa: CASSDGGLSTDTQYF

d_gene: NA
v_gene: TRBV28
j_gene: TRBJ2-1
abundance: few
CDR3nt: TGTGCCAGCAGTCCAGACTCCTATGAGAACTACAATGAGCAGTTCTTC
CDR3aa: CASSPDSYENYNEQFF

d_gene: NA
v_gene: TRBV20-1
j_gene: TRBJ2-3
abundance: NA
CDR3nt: TGCAGTGCCCGAACCCCAGATACGCAGTATTTT
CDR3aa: CSARTPDTQYF

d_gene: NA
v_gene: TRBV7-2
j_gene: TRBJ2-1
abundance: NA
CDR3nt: TGTGTCAGCAGCTTAGGAGGGGCCTCTGAGCAGTTCTTC
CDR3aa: CVSSLGGASEQFF

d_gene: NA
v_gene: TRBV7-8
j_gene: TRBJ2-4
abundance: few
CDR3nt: TGTGCCAGCAGCTTAGAGCTGGGTGGGAAAAACATTCAGTACTTC
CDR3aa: CASSLELGGKNIQYF

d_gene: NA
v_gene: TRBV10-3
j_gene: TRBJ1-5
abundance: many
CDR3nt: TGTGCCATCAGTGATGACATCGATGGCAATCAGCCCCAGCATTTT
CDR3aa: CAISDDIDGNQPQHF

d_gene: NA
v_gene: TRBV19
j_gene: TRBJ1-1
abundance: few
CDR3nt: TGTGCCAGTAGCCCCTTGGGGGGTTGGAACACTGAAGCTTTCTTT
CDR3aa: CASSPLGGWNTEAFF

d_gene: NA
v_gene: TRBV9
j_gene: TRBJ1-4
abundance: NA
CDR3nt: TGTGCCAGCAGCGTAGGGGTAATAGGGGATCCGGGAAAACTGTTTTTT
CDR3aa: CASSVGVIGDPGKLFF

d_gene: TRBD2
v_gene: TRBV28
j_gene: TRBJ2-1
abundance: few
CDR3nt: TGTGCCAGCAGAAAGCGGGGGGGATACAATGAGCAGTTCTTC
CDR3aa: CASRKRGGYNEQFF

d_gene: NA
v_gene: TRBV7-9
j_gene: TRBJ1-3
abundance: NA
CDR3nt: TGTGCTAGCAGCCCGGGACATATCTCTGGAAACACCATATATTTT
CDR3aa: CASSPGHISGNTIYF

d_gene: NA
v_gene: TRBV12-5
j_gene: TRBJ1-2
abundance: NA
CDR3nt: TGTGCTAGTGCCTATGGGGACTATGGCTACACCTTC
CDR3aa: CASAYGDYGYTF

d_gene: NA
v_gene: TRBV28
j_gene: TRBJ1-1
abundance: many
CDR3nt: TGTGCCAGCAGCTTTCCGGGGGGAAACACTGAAGCTTTCTTT
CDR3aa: CASSFPGGNTEAFF